This T cell receptor beta chain came from a study of T cell repertoires in cytomegalovirus infection. Across the study: Public TCR beta signatures indicated both CMV infection and matching HLA type.

This CDR3 region has 14 residues. From germline, CDR1 is LNHNV and CDR2 YYDKDF (reference sequence). Trimming took 0 bases from V and 5 from J, leaving 7 bases between them. TCRdb reprocessed the reads with MiXCR, giving one entry per CDR3 protein. The repertoire holds roughly 230,000 distinct CDR3 sequences, more than 9% seen once, with about 1.5% in the top ten. The sequence was obtained from a human donor in good health (CMV status not recorded). Some clones in this sample may be carry-over from other donors' samples. The V and J genes are TRBV15 and TRBJ2-2, with unresolved D. Sequenced material: PBMCs. The CDR3, as DNA: TGTGCCACCAGCAGAGATTATATGACCGGGGAGCTGTTTTTT. It specifies CATSRDYMTGELFF.